This T cell receptor (beta chain) originates from a study of persistence of HIV-infected CD4 T cells. Study-level background: A couple of participants gave one leukapheresis sample; others gave up to roughly 200 mL blood repeatedly.

This clone appeared a single time. The antigen remains undetermined. The germline V gene has CDR1 SGHTA and CDR2 FQGNSA. The CDR3 loop spans 16 amino acids. V was trimmed by 2 bases and J by 3 bases, leaving 17 bases between them. Nonspecific anti-CD3/anti-CD28 bead stimulation represents the broad CD4+ T cell repertoire. Sorting selected CD4+ T cells upregulating both CD40 ligand and CD69. Donors were HIV-1-infected adults who began suppressive ART during chronic infection. This was the immunoSEQ version 4 assay in survey mode. TCRdb's table, derived via immunoSEQ multiplex PCR, lists solely in-frame clones and lacks some. The table includes roughly 41,000 clones, around 90% detected once.

The input for sequencing was CD4+ T cells sorted from PBMCs after roughly 18-hour stimulation, taken from a patient who received antiretroviral therapy. The chain links TRBV7-2 to TRBJ2-7; perhaps TRBD1 as D (5 bases). The TCR was taken from an adult man with HIV who was CMV-seropositive. CDR3 residues: CASSLIGQGRSYEQYF. CDR3 bases: TGTGCCAGCAGCTTAATCGGCCAGGGAAGGAGCTACGAGCAGTACTTC.